This T cell receptor beta chain was profiled in a study of breast tumors, draining lymph nodes, adjacent tissues. For this clonotype: The target antigen is unknown.

TCRdb re-derived calls from the multiplex PCR reads in MiXCR, one entry per CDR3 protein. Here the sample spans 200,000 or so distinct CDR3 sequences, 25% to 40% being singletons. CDR1 and CDR2 from the germline V gene are SQVTM and ANQGSEA. V was cut by 5 bases and J by 1 base, with 6 bases left in between. This CDR3 has 12 amino acids. Breast cancer patients provided tissue from their axillary draining lymph nodes. The study, taken as a whole, reports: Tumors had less TCR diversity than lymph nodes, more than nontumor tissue. Tumor and nontumor repertoires were significantly more similar in luminal-like than in basal-like breast cancer. The lymph node origin of tumor T cells was framed as consistent with a hypothesis, not demonstrated.

The sequencing input was axillary lymph node tissue. V gene TRBV29-1 combines with J gene TRBJ1-5; a possible D gene is TRBD1 (5 bases). This TCR was recovered from a female donor with breast cancer. Some clones in this sample may be carry-over from other donors' samples. CDR3 amino acids: CSVRDSNQPQHF. Here the CDR3 DNA reads TGCAGCGTTAGGGACAGCAATCAGCCCCAGCATTTT.